The source of this TCR beta chain is a study of T cell changes during pregnancy in multiple sclerosis. The CDR3 runs to 13 residues. Looked up from germline, CDR1 is LNHDA and CDR2 is SQIVND (reference sequence). Trimming removed 6 bases from V and 2 bases from J, with 11 bases in between. Sequencing used immunoSEQ multiplex PCR; TCRdb keeps in-frame clones, though not all of them. This sample has about 70,000 clones, with 85% to 95% found just once. The chain uses TRBV19 and TRBJ2-7; D might be TRBD2 (5 bases). The receptor comes from a female donor with multiple sclerosis, enrolled in a pregnancy study. The sample here was peripheral blood, taken in the third trimester of pregnancy. The CDR3 nucleotides are TGTGCCAGTAGGGCCGACGGGACCTACGAGCAGTACTTC. It yields the protein CASRADGTYEQYF.